The 27 T cell receptor beta chains below were found in one sample sequenced in a study of T-cell memory formation after mild COVID-19. TCRdb reprocessed the 5' RACE reads via MiXCR and lists one record per CDR3 protein. The data hold some 130,000 distinct CDR3 sequences, with roughly 15% observed a single time. Sequencing input: PBMCs or a T cell subset sorted from them (not recorded which). The receptors here all came from an adult woman who had mild COVID-19 (a few samples of this study predate the infection). Cell type and time point are not known.

This clonotype was detected a few times. The gene calls are TRBV12-3 or TRBV12-4 and TRBJ1-4; 8 bases agree with TRBD1. Germline trimming cut 4 bases from V and 8 bases from J; bases unmatched to any gene: 6. The CDR3 contains 14 residues. The DNA of the CDR3 is TGTGCCAGCAGTTCGTTACAGGGGGGGGAAAAACTGTTTTTT. Translating gives CASSSLQGGEKLFF.

This clonotype has just a few counts. The chain combines TRBV20-1 with TRBJ2-7; D is undetermined. This CDR3 is 13 amino acids long. Germline lookup yields CDR1 DFQATT and CDR2 SNEGSKA (reference sequence). Between the trimmed V and J ends, which lost 5 bases and 0 bases, there was a span of 11 bases. The CDR3 reads CSAGKRNSYEQYF. The CDR3 coding sequence is TGCAGTGCTGGGAAGCGTAACTCCTACGAGCAGTACTTC.

This clonotype occurred a few times. This sequence joins TRBV11-2 and TRBJ2-5; 11 positions match TRBD2. The CDR3 extends over 16 amino acids. Germline trimming cut 5 bases from V and 2 bases from J; bases unmatched to any gene: 7. Looked up from germline, CDR1 is SGHAT and CDR2 is FQNNGV. The CDR3 nucleotides read TGTGCCAGCAGCCCCCTAGCGGGGGGCCCTCAAGAGACCCAGTACTTC. This sequence encodes CASSPLAGGPQETQYF.

V usage is TRBV4-1 and J usage is TRBJ2-7, with 7 nucleotides matching TRBD1. This CDR3 has 14 amino acids. Germline trimming cut 3 bases from V and 5 bases from J; bases unmatched to any gene: 7. Germline lookup yields CDR1 MGHRA and CDR2 YSYEKL. The CDR3 spells CASSQRQGFDEQYF. In nucleotides, the CDR3 is TGCGCCAGCAGCCAGCGACAGGGTTTCGACGAGCAGTACTTC.

This clonotype has a handful of counts. The V call is TRBV28, the J call TRBJ2-7; 8 nucleotides match TRBD1. Per the germline V gene, CDR1 is MDHEN and CDR2 is SYDVKM. The CDR3 is made up of 12 amino acids. V lost 10 bases, J lost 4 bases, and 6 bases stayed unmatched. CDR3 region: CAIMGQAYEQYF. In DNA form, the CDR3 reads TGTGCCATCATGGGACAGGCGTACGAGCAGTACTTC.

This clonotype was counted many times. The chain is built from TRBV12-3 or TRBV12-4 and TRBJ2-4; 7 bases agree with TRBD2. J lost 6 bases, V lost 3 bases, and 2 bases had no gene match. The CDR3 has 13 residues. Here the CDR3 reads CASSFSSGNIQYF. CDR3 DNA: TGTGCCAGCAGTTTTTCTAGCGGAAACATTCAGTACTTC.

The chain links TRBV20-1 to TRBJ2-7; D perhaps matches TRBD2 (6 bases). The germline gives CDR1 DFQATT, CDR2 SNEGSKA (reference sequence). Trimming took 2 bases from V and 0 from J, leaving 11 bases between them. The CDR3 has 14 amino acids. Here the CDR3 reads CSARKGGNSYEQYF. The CDR3 nucleotides read TGCAGTGCTAGAAAAGGCGGGAACTCCTACGAGCAGTACTTC.

The chain combines TRBV7-9 with TRBJ1-1; D not resolved. From germline, CDR1 is SEHNR and CDR2 FQNEAQ (reference sequence). The CDR3 runs 11 residues. Trimming pared 2 bases from V and 6 bases from J, leaving 4 bases between. Written as DNA, the CDR3 is TGTGCCAGCAGCTTAATCCCTGAAGCTTTCTTT. As protein: CASSLIPEAFF.

This chain connects TRBV5-8 to TRBJ1-2; 9 bases line up with TRBD1. The junction had 11 bases not matched to a gene; V was cut back by 4 bases and J by 7 bases. CDR3 length equals 15 residues. Germline loops: CDR1 SGHTS, CDR2 YDEGEE. Written as DNA, the CDR3 is TGTGCCAGCAGCCTATGGGACAGGGAGAAGGGTGGCTACACCTTC. Encoded protein: CASSLWDREKGGYTF.

V is TRBV7-9 and J is TRBJ2-1, with D tentatively TRBD1 (6 bases). V lost 5 bases, J lost 1 base, and 15 bases lay in between. Germline CDR1 and CDR2: SEHNR and FQNEAQ (reference sequence). This CDR3 is 16 amino acids long. The CDR3: CASSTGWGLSYNEQFF. The CDR3 DNA is TGTGCCAGCAGCACTGGGTGGGGGCTATCCTACAATGAGCAGTTCTTC.

In this sample, this clonotype turned up a few times. This chain uses TRBV7-8 with TRBJ2-4, with no clear D. Trimming left V 5 bases short and J 2 bases short, with 7 bases between. Germline CDR1 and CDR2: SGHVS and FQNEAQ. The CDR3 is 13 residues long. The DNA for the CDR3 is TGTGCCAGCAGCCAGGCCTCCAAAAACATTCAGTACTTC. Protein sequence: CASSQASKNIQYF.

V is TRBV9 and J is TRBJ2-3; a weak D match, TRBD2 (6 bases). Germline V gene sequence: CDR1 SGDLS, CDR2 YYNGEE. This CDR3 has 14 residues. Trimming shortened V by 4 bases and J by 2 bases, and 11 bases separated the two germline ends. The CDR3 DNA is TGTGCCAGCAGCCCCGGGACTTACACAGATACGCAGTATTTT. It encodes CASSPGTYTDTQYF.

This clonotype was observed a few times. The chain combines TRBV20-1 with TRBJ2-7, with D uncertain. The CDR3 consists of 13 residues. Germline-derived CDR1 and CDR2 are DFQATT and SNEGSKA (reference sequence). V gave up 2 bases and J gave up 2 bases, with 10 bases separating them. The CDR3 DNA reads as TGCAGTGCTAGACACACAGTAACCTACGAGCAGTACTTC. Translation: CSARHTVTYEQYF.

The chain couples TRBV15 to TRBJ1-6, with unresolved D. Germline-derived CDR1 and CDR2 are LNHNV and YYDKDF (reference sequence). V was cut by 0 bases and J by 9 bases, with 12 bases left in between. The CDR3 totals 15 residues. CDR3 amino acids: CATSRDNLRTSPLHF. The DNA of the CDR3 is TGTGCCACCAGCAGAGATAACCTACGGACTTCACCCCTCCACTTT.

This clonotype turned up a few times. The V call is TRBV20-1, the J call TRBJ2-5; 9 nucleotides line up with TRBD2. After removal of 0 bases from V and 9 bases from J, the junction contained 20 bases not matched to a gene. Germline assignment: CDR1 DFQATT and CDR2 SNEGSKA (reference sequence). The CDR3 is 18 residues long. The CDR3 coding sequence is TGCAGTGCTAGAGACCCCACTTCTGAGCGGGAGGATTACCAGGCCCAGTACTTC. Translating gives CSARDPTSEREDYQAQYF.

This chain uses TRBV24-1 with TRBJ2-5; D not certain. The CDR3 spans 15 residues. CDR1 and CDR2 (germline): KGHDR, SFDVKD. V gave up 5 bases and J gave up 1 base, with 13 bases separating them. CDR3 sequence: CATSVGSRTQETQYF. The CDR3 DNA follows: TGTGCCACCAGTGTAGGGTCCCGGACCCAAGAGACCCAGTACTTC.

This clonotype was counted only a few times. This rearrangement joins TRBV30 to TRBJ2-2, with 7 bases that match TRBD1. Per germline, CDR1 GTSNPN and CDR2 SVGIG (reference sequence). CDR3 length: 16 amino acids. V lost 2 bases, J lost 4 bases, and 10 bases stayed unmatched. The CDR3 here is CAWSYRDSAITGELFF. CDR3 DNA sequence: TGTGCCTGGAGTTACCGGGACAGCGCTATCACCGGGGAGCTGTTTTTT.

This chain joins TRBV29-1 and TRBJ2-5; D is uncertain. Looked up from germline, CDR1 is SQVTM and CDR2 is ANQGSEA. The CDR3 is 11 residues long. Trimming left V 3 bases short and J 7 bases short, with 9 bases between. CDR3 coding DNA: TGCAGCGTTGAGGGGTTGGGGACCCAGTACTTC. Translating gives CSVEGLGTQYF.

CDR3 in DNA: TGTGCCAGCAGCCGTTTTGACAGGGAGAATCAGCCCCAGCATTTT. Amino acids: CASSRFDRENQPQHF. The V gene is TRBV5-6, the J gene TRBJ1-5, with 7 bases matching TRBD1. CDR1 is SGHDT, CDR2 YYEEEE, per germline. V dropped 4 bases and J dropped 4; count of bases not matched to a gene: 8. The length of the CDR3 is 15 residues. The whole variable domain, filled in from reference TRBV5-6 and TRBJ1-5, reads DAGVTQSPTHLIKTRGQQVTLRCSPKSGHDTVSWYQQALGQGPQFIFQYYEEEERQRGNFPDRFSGHQFPNYSSELNVNALLLGDSALYLCASSRFDRENQPQHFGDGTRLSIL.

The chain employs TRBV24-1 and TRBJ2-1; possible D gene TRBD2, 6 bases. The CDR3 has 16 residues. V shed 2 bases and J shed 0 bases, with 10 bases lying between them. Germline V gene sequence: CDR1 KGHDR, CDR2 SFDVKD. CDR3 loop: CATSDSVGGSYNEQFF. The CDR3 bases are TGTGCCACCAGTGATTCGGTCGGGGGCTCCTACAATGAGCAGTTCTTC.

CDR3 loop: CASGKGQGETGANVLTF. CDR3 in DNA: TGCGCCAGCGGGAAAGGACAGGGGGAGACTGGGGCCAACGTCCTGACTTTC. The gene calls are TRBV5-1 and TRBJ2-6; 10 bases align to TRBD1. V shed 7 bases and J 2 bases; nucleotides not matched to a gene: 9. Germline CDR1 SGHRS, CDR2 YFSETQ. The CDR3 is 17 residues long.

This clonotype has more than one count but fewer than ten. The chain couples TRBV12-3 or TRBV12-4 to TRBJ2-1, with 10 positions matching TRBD2. The CDR3 contains 13 residues. V dropped 4 bases and J dropped 15; count of bases not matched to a gene: 9. In nucleotides, the CDR3 is TGTGCCAGCAGTTCCCCCCTAGCGGGAGACTCGTTCTTC. This encodes CASSSPLAGDSFF.

This rearrangement joins TRBV18 to TRBJ2-2, with 14 positions matching TRBD2. With V trimmed by 0 bases and J by 2 bases, 11 bases remained unmatched. The CDR3 length is 21 residues. Germline-derived CDR1 and CDR2 are KGHSH and LQKENI. CDR3 in amino acids: CASSPPGLAGAHVGNTGELFF. In DNA form, the CDR3 reads TGTGCCAGCTCACCACCGGGACTAGCGGGAGCTCATGTGGGAAACACCGGGGAGCTGTTTTTT.

This clonotype was detected only a few times. The DNA for the CDR3 is TGTGCCAGCAATAGCGGGGTGAACACCGGGGAGCTGTTTTTT. This gives the protein CASNSGVNTGELFF. The chain links TRBV9 to TRBJ2-2; TRBD2 agrees at 8 bases. This CDR3 comprises 14 residues. Germline lookup yields CDR1 SGDLS and CDR2 YYNGEE. After removal of 6 bases from V and 1 base from J, the junction contained 2 bases not matched to a gene.

This sequence joins TRBV16 and TRBJ2-3, with no clear D. The length of the CDR3 is 12 residues. Germline V gene lookup returns CDR1 KGHSY and CDR2 FQNENV. The V end lost 4 bases, the J end lost 4 bases, and 6 bases lay between the germline ends. The CDR3 here is CASSPSADTQYF. CDR3 in DNA: TGTGCCAGCAGCCCCTCGGCAGATACGCAGTATTTT.

The chain recombines TRBV20-1 with TRBJ2-5, with TRBD1 matching 11 bases. The CDR3 loop spans 14 amino acids. Germline V lookup: CDR1 DFQATT, CDR2 SNEGSKA (reference sequence). J gave up 5 bases and V 5 bases, and 7 bases lay outside the gene matches. CDR3 loop: CSASGQGAGETQYF. The CDR3 DNA reads TGCAGTGCTTCCGGACAGGGGGCGGGGGAGACCCAGTACTTC.

This chain uses TRBV5-1 with TRBJ2-6; D call uncertain. V lost 4 bases and J lost 4, with 6 bases in between. The germline V gene has CDR1 SGHRS and CDR2 YFSETQ. This CDR3 comprises 13 residues. CDR3 loop: CASSVEGANVLTF. CDR3 in DNA: TGCGCCAGCAGCGTAGAGGGGGCCAACGTCCTGACTTTC.